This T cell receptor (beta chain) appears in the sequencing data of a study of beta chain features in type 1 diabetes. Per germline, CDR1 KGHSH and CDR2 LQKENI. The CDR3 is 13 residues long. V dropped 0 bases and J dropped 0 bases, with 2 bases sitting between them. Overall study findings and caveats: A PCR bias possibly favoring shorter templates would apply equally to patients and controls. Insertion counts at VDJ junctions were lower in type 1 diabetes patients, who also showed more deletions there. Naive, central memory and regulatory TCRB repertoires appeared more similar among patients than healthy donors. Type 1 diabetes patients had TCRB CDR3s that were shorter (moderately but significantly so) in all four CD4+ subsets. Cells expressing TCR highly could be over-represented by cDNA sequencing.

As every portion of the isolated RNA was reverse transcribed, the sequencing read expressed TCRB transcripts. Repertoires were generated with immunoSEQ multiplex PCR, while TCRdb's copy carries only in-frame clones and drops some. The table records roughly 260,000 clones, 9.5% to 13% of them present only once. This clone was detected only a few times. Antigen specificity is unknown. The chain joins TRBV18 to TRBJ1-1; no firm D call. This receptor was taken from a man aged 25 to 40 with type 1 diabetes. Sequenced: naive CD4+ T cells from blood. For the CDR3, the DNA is TGTGCCAGCTCACCACCCATGAACACTGAAGCTTTCTTT. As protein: CASSPPMNTEAFF. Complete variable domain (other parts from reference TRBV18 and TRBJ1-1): NAGVMQNPRHLVRRRGQEARLRCSPMKGHSHVYWYRQLPEEGLKFMVYLQKENIIDESGMPKERFSAEFPKEGPSILRIQQVVRGDSAAYFCASSPPMNTEAFFGQGTRLTVV.